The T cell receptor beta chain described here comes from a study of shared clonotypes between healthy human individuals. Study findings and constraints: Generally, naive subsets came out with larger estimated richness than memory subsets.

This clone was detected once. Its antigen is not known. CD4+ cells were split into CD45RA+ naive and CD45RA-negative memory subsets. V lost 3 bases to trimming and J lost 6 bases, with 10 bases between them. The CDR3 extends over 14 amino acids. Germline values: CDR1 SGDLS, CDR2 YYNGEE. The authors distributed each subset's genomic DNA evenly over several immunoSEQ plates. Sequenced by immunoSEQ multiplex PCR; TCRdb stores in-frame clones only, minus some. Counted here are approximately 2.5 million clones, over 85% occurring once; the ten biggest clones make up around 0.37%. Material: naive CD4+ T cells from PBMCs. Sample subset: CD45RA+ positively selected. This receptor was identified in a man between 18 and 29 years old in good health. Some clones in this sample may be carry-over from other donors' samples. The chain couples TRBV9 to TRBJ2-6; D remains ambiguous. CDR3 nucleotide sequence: TGTGCCAGCAGCGGTCTCTCAGTGGCCAACGTCCTGACTTTC. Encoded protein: CASSGLSVANVLTF.